Listed below are T cell receptor beta chains from one sample, sequenced in a study of T cell responses to AZD1222 COVID-19 vaccine. TCRdb keeps only in-frame clones here, not all; method: immunoSEQ multiplex PCR. This table has over 70,000 clones, about 74% appearing once. Source: peripheral blood, taken 28 days after the second dose of the MenACWY control vaccine. These receptors were obtained from an adult who received the MenACWY meningococcal vaccine as a control. Both conserved end residues are part of each CDR3. A D gene is named only where the DNA matches it firmly. Part of the rows lack a size; the others show once, few, many or a class for expanded clones.

CDR3 DNA	CDR3 protein	V gene	J gene	D gene	clone size	CDR3 length
TGCGCCAGCAGCTTGTTGAAGAAACCCCGCGACACCGGGGAGCTGTTTTTT	CASSLLKKPRDTGELFF	TRBV5-1	TRBJ2-2	.	.	17
TGTGCCAGCAGCTTAGCGAATTTCCGCGAGACAGGGCATCTTGGCTACACCTTC	CASSLANFRETGHLGYTF	TRBV7-9	TRBJ1-2	TRBD1	.	18
TGTGCCAGCAGCTTGAGGGGACAAGAGACCCAGTACTTC	CASSLRGQETQYF	TRBV5-4	TRBJ2-5	.	.	13
TGTGCCAGCAGTGTCCGGGGCAGCACCGGGGAGCTGTTTTTT	CASSVRGSTGELFF	TRBV2	TRBJ2-2	.	.	14
TGTGCCAGCAGCTTGTCAAGGACTAGCGGATACACAGATACGCAGTATTTT	CASSLSRTSGYTDTQYF	TRBV5-8	TRBJ2-3	TRBD2	.	17
TGTGCCAGCAGCGTAGCTGACGGCAGCTCCTACGAGCAGTACTTC	CASSVADGSSYEQYF	TRBV9	TRBJ2-7	.	few	15
TGTGCCAGCAGTCGCACTTGGGGACTAGCGGGGGCCCACAATGAGCAGTTCTTC	CASSRTWGLAGAHNEQFF	TRBV7-9	TRBJ2-1	TRBD2	.	18
TGCGCCAGCAGCCAAGATACAGGGGGCAATGAGCAGTTCTTC	CASSQDTGGNEQFF	TRBV4-1	TRBJ2-1	TRBD1	.	14
TGTGCCAGCAGCCGCCTGGACAGACGGACTGAAGCTTTCTTT	CASSRLDRRTEAFF	TRBV13	TRBJ1-1	.	.	14
TGCAGCGTTGTGCACAGCGGGAGCCCCAATGAGCAGTTCTTC	CSVVHSGSPNEQFF	TRBV29-1	TRBJ2-1	TRBD2	.	14
TGTGCCAGCAGTGGGACAGGGGGCTTCCCCTCCTACGAGCAGTACTTC	CASSGTGGFPSYEQYF	TRBV6-1	TRBJ2-7	TRBD1	.	16
TGTGCCAGCAGCTTGGGGCAGGGTTCACCCCTCCACTTT	CASSLGQGSPLHF	TRBV7-2	TRBJ1-6	.	.	13
TGTGCCAGCAGCGTAGCGGGACATCGAGGTGCTGAAGCTTTCTTT	CASSVAGHRGAEAFF	TRBV9	TRBJ1-1	.	.	15
TGCGCCAGCAGTGCCCTGACAGGTGCGGGCAATGAGCAGTTCTTC	CASSALTGAGNEQFF	TRBV10-2	TRBJ2-1	.	.	15
TGCGCCAGCAAGGGGGCCGCGGGGAACATTCAGTACTTC	CASKGAAGNIQYF	TRBV10-2	TRBJ2-4	.	.	13
TGTGCCAGCAGCTTAGGGAATCGTCCCCCACAAGAGACCCAGTACTTC	CASSLGNRPPQETQYF	TRBV7-8	TRBJ2-5	.	.	16
TGTGCCAGCAGCCAAGTGGGTTACTTCGGGGAGCTGTTTTTT	CASSQVGYFGELFF	TRBV3-1/TRBV3-2	TRBJ2-2	.	.	14
TGCAGCGTTGCACTGACAGGGAGTAAAGATCAGCCCCAGCATTTT	CSVALTGSKDQPQHF	TRBV29-1	TRBJ1-5	TRBD1	.	15
TGCGCCAGCAGCCCACCCTCAGGGGAGCTGTTTTTT	CASSPPSGELFF	TRBV4-3	TRBJ2-2	.	.	12
TGCGCCAGCAGCCAGTCTAGCGGGGGGACGTACGAGCAGTACTTC	CASSQSSGGTYEQYF	TRBV4-1	TRBJ2-7	TRBD2	.	15
TGCGCCAGCAGTCAAAAAACCCCCGGGGCTCCCTTGGCTTCACCCCTCCACTTT	CASSQKTPGAPLASPLHF	TRBV23-1	TRBJ1-6	.	few	18
TGTGCCAGCAGATCAACAGGGTTCAATGAGCAGTTCTTC	CASRSTGFNEQFF	TRBV6-5	TRBJ2-1	.	.	13
TGTGCCAGTAGTAAAGGAGTAGGCTTTGAAGCTTTCTTT	CASSKGVGFEAFF	TRBV19	TRBJ1-1	.	once	13
TGTGCCAGCAGCGTAGACCTCGCAGCTAACTATGGCTACACCTTC	CASSVDLAANYGYTF	TRBV9	TRBJ1-2	.	.	15
TGTGCCAGCAGTGATTCGGTCCGGAATCAGCCCCAGCATTTT	CASSDSVRNQPQHF	TRBV2	TRBJ1-5	.	.	14
TGTGCCAGCAGCTTAGATGGGGGCGCTCAGCCCCAGCATTTT	CASSLDGGAQPQHF	TRBV7-9	TRBJ1-5	.	few	14
TGCGCCAGTCAGGATGTAGGGAAATCCGCACCCCTCCACTTT	CASQDVGKSAPLHF	TRBV4-1	TRBJ1-6	.	few	14
TGTGCCAGCAGTTACGGTGGGGGAGACACTGAAGCTTTCTTT	CASSYGGGDTEAFF	TRBV6-5	TRBJ1-1	.	.	14
TGCGCCAGCAGGGGACAGGGGGTGAACACTGAAGCTTTCTTT	CASRGQGVNTEAFF	TRBV10-2	TRBJ1-1	TRBD1	once	14
TGCAGCGCCAGCAGGGGACTAGCGGCACAAGAGACCCAGTACTTC	CSASRGLAAQETQYF	TRBV29-1	TRBJ2-5	TRBD2	.	15
TGTGCCAGCAGTTATGAATTGGGGATTCAGCCCCAGCATTTT	CASSYELGIQPQHF	TRBV6-5	TRBJ1-5	.	.	14
TGTGCCAGCAGATTATGGGGGGGTGACAGCTCGAACACTGAAGCTTTCTTT	CASRLWGGDSSNTEAFF	TRBV28	TRBJ1-1	.	.	17
TGTGCCAGCACCGATCATAACACTGAAGCTTTCTTT	CASTDHNTEAFF	TRBV2	TRBJ1-1	.	.	12
TGTGCCTGGAGTCCGGCAGGGATCTACGAGCAGTACTTC	CAWSPAGIYEQYF	TRBV30	TRBJ2-7	.	few	13
TGTGCCAGCAGCCCCCGTTCCGGGACAGTCAATGAGCAGTTCTTC	CASSPRSGTVNEQFF	TRBV7-8	TRBJ2-1	TRBD1	.	15
TGTGCCAGCACTCTAAATAGGGGTTGGAACACTGAAGCTTTCTTT	CASTLNRGWNTEAFF	TRBV27	TRBJ1-1	.	.	15
TGTGCCAGCAGTAGCGGTGGTGGCTCCTACAATGAGCAGTTCTTC	CASSSGGGSYNEQFF	TRBV11-1	TRBJ2-1	.	once	15
TGTGCCAGCAGTTCCGCGGGCTCCAGGGGGCATGGCTACACCTTC	CASSSAGSRGHGYTF	TRBV6-5	TRBJ1-2	TRBD1	.	15
TGTGCCAGCAGTATGGGGGGTGGGCACACTGAAGCTTTCTTT	CASSMGGGHTEAFF	TRBV28	TRBJ1-1	.	.	14
TGTGCCAGCAGCTCACAGGGTACGGGCGCCGATGGCTACACCTTC	CASSSQGTGADGYTF	TRBV6-5	TRBJ1-2	.	once	15
TGTGCCAGCAGCTTGGGGTACAAGGACTATGGCTACACCTTC	CASSLGYKDYGYTF	TRBV5-6	TRBJ1-2	.	.	14
TGTGCCAGCAGTTCCGCGAGCGGGAGAAACACCGGGGAGCTGTTTTTT	CASSSASGRNTGELFF	TRBV28	TRBJ2-2	TRBD2	.	16
TGTGCCAGCAGCCCGGGACAGGGAAATACCGGGGAGCTGTTTTTT	CASSPGQGNTGELFF	TRBV11-3	TRBJ2-2	TRBD1	.	15
TGTGCCAGCAGTTTCCGGGACTTAGGACTGTTTTTT	CASSFRDLGLFF	TRBV12-3/TRBV12-4	TRBJ1-4	.	once	12
TGTGCCAGCAGTGAAACCTCACAAAACAATCAGCCCCAGCATTTT	CASSETSQNNQPQHF	TRBV6-1	TRBJ1-5	.	.	15